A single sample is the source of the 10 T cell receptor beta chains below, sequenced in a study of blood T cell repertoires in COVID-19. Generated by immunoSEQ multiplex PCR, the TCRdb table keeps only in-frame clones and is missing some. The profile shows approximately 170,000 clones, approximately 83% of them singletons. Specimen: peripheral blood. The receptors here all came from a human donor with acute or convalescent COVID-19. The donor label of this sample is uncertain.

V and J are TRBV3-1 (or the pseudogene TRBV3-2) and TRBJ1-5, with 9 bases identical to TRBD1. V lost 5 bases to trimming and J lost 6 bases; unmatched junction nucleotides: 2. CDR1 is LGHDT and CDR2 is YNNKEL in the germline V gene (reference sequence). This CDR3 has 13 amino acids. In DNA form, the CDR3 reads TGTGCCAGCAGCTTACAGGGGGCTCAGCCCCAGCATTTT. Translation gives CASSLQGAQPQHF.

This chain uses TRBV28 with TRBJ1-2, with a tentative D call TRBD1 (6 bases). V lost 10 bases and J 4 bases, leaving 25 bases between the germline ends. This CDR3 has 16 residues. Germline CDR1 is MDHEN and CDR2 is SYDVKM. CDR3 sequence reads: CAISGGRGVGTYGYTF. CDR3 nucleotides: TGTGCCATCTCCGGAGGGAGGGGGGTCGGAACCTATGGCTACACCTTC.

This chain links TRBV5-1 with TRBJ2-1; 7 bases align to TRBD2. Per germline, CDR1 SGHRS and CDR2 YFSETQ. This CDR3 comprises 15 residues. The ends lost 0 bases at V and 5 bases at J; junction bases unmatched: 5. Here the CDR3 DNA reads TGCGCCAGCAGCTTGGGGGCGGGAGTGGACAATGAGCAGTTCTTC. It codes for CASSLGAGVDNEQFF.

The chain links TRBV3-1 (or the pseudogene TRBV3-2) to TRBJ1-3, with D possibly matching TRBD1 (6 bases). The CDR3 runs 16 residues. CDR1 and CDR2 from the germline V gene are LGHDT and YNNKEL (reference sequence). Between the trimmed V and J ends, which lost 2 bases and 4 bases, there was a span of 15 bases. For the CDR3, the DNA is TGTGCCAGCAGCCAATGGGGGACACGCAAAGGAAACACCATATATTTT. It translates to CASSQWGTRKGNTIYF.

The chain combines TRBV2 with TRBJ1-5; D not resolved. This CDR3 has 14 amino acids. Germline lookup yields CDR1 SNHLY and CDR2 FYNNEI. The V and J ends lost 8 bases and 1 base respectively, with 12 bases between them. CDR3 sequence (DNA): TGTGCCAGCTCCCCGGTCTCGAGCAATCAGCCCCAGCATTTT. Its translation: CASSPVSSNQPQHF.

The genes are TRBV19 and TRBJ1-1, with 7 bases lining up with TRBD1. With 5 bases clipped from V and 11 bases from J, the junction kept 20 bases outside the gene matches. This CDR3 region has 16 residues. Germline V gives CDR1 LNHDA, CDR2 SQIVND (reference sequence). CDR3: CASSADRTEGSEIAFF. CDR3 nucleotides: TGTGCCAGTAGTGCGGACAGGACCGAAGGCTCCGAAATCGCTTTCTTT.

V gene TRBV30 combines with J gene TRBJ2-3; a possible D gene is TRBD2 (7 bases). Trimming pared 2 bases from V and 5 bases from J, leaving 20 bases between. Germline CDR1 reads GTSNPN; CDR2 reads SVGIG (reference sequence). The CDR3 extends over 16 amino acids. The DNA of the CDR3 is TGTGCCTGGAGTCAGGTTGGGCGGGGGCATGGAGATACGCAGTATTTT. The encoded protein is CAWSQVGRGHGDTQYF.

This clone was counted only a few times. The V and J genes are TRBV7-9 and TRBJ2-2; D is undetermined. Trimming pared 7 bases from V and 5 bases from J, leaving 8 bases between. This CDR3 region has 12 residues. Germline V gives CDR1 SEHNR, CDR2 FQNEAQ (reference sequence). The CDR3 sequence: CASTTATGELFF. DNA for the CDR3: TGTGCCAGCACTACAGCTACCGGGGAGCTGTTTTTT.

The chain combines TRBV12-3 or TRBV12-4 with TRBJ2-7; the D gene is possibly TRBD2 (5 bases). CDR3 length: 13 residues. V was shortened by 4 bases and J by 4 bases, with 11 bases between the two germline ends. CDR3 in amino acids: CASSSAQRYEQYF. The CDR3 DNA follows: TGTGCCAGCAGTTCGGCTCAGCGGTACGAGCAGTACTTC.

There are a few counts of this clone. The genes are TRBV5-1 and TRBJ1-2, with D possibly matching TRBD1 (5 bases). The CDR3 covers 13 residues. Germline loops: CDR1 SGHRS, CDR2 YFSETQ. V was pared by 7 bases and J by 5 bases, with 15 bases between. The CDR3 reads CASGESGGYGYTF. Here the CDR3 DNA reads TGCGCCAGCGGAGAATCCGGGGGGTATGGCTACACCTTC.